These T cell receptor beta chains were read from a single sample in a study of blood T cell repertoires in COVID-19. Here immunoSEQ multiplex PCR was the method, and the copy in TCRdb shows in-frame clones only, minus some. Of more than 45,000 clones in the sample, less than 95% were seen once. The sample consisted of peripheral blood. The source of these receptors is a human donor in a cohort sampled during active COVID-19. The CDR3 runs from the conserved cysteine through the conserved F or W. Fields, in order: J gene, D gene, clone size, V gene, CDR3 DNA, CDR3 protein. The D gene is left open where the match is weak. Expanded clones are given a class, and other clones once, few, many or no size at all.

>TRBJ2-2|TRBD2|NA|TRBV10-3
TGTGCCATCAGGACTAGCGGGAGCGCCGGGGAGCTGTTTTTT
CAIRTSGSAGELFF
>TRBJ2-1|TRBD2|once|TRBV28
TGTGCCAGCAATCATGCTGCCGGGACTAGCGGGAGGGTTTCCTACAATGAGCAGTTCTTC
CASNHAAGTSGRVSYNEQFF
>TRBJ1-4|TRBD1|NA|TRBV11-2
TGTGCCAGCAGCTTAGCAGGGGGCTTAGGTGAAAAACTGTTTTTT
CASSLAGGLGEKLFF
>TRBJ2-1|NA|NA|TRBV13
TGTGCCAGCAGCTTAGGGCCCTTGACAAATGAGCAGTTCTTC
CASSLGPLTNEQFF
>TRBJ2-5|TRBD1|NA|TRBV19
TGTGCCAGTAGGGACAGGGGGCGCGGGGAGACCCAGTACTTC
CASRDRGRGETQYF
>TRBJ2-2|TRBD1|NA|TRBV3-1/TRBV3-2
TGTGCCAGCAGCCGTCTGGGACAGGGGGGCACCGGGGAGCTGTTTTTT
CASSRLGQGGTGELFF
>TRBJ1-6|NA|NA|TRBV6-4
TGTGCCAGCAGTGAGACGGAGGGGTCCCCCCTCCACTTT
CASSETEGSPLHF
>TRBJ2-1|TRBD2|NA|TRBV9
TGTGCCAGCAGCGTAGGAACGGGAGGTTATAGTGAGCAGTTCTTC
CASSVGTGGYSEQFF
>TRBJ2-5|TRBD1|once|TRBV15
TGTGCCACCAGCAACGGGACAGGGCGGAAGACCCAGTACTTC
CATSNGTGRKTQYF
>TRBJ1-5|NA|NA|TRBV27
TGTGCCAGCAGTTTAGGTTCGGATCAGCCCCAGCATTTT
CASSLGSDQPQHF
>TRBJ1-2|NA|NA|TRBV25-1
TGTGCCAGCAGTGGGGGCGGGGCTGGACATGGCTACACCTTC
CASSGGGAGHGYTF
>TRBJ1-1|TRBD1|NA|TRBV2
TGTGCCAGCAGGGCAACAGGGGGCTTCGGTGAAGCTTTCTTT
CASRATGGFGEAFF
>TRBJ2-6|TRBD1|NA|TRBV7-3
TGTGCCAGCAGCCAAGGGGACAGCTCTGGGGCCAACGTCCTGACTTTC
CASSQGDSSGANVLTF
>TRBJ1-2|NA|NA|TRBV24-1
TGTGCCACCAGGAACAGGGCGGATTATGGCTACACCTTC
CATRNRADYGYTF